This section outlines one T cell receptor (beta chain) sequence together with its context. Its specific antigen is unknown. The sample comes from a study of cytomegalovirus exposure and HLA in healthy donors listed by TCRdb under 2017. Study-level background: According to an earlier analysis of a few hundred of the donors, about 179 million T cells yielded approximately 120 million unique TCR beta sequences and less than 300 Gb of sequence data. Typing coverage varied by locus: roughly 620-640 donors for A, B, C, DRB1 and DQB1; approximately 520 for DQA1; around 610 for DPA1; approximately 450 for DPB1. The study aimed to test whether signatures of past pathogen exposure could be identified by cataloging public T cell receptors. Donor age, sex, ethnicity and CMV serostatus were collected together with the repertoire data. A later analysis re-examined previously published TCR beta repertoires from more than 550 donors and added high-resolution HLA genotyping to investigate patterns of TCR occurrence. In addition to the first cohort of several hundred subjects, a separate validation cohort of approximately 120 different subjects was used. The T cell repertoires of several hundred subjects were profiled by immunosequencing and related to cytomegalovirus serostatus. In a later genetic analysis, genome-wide SNP genotypes for about 65% of the 666 donors were used, and that subset was treated as a discovery cohort. Both class I and class II loci were covered by HLA typing, at four-digit resolution. A few DR-DQ haplotypes were handled as single units for association and clustering because linkage in the cohort was strong. Of the roughly 400 genotyped donors, approximately 80% were placed in the genetic ancestry cluster associated with self-reported Caucasian donors. The study combined high-throughput TCR immunosequencing, statistical association of individual TCRs with disease status, and machine learning to predict cytomegalovirus infection status. Across some 400 genotyped donors of the cohort, an average of approximately 240,000 unique TCR beta nucleotide sequences per donor were sequenced, and roughly a sixth of those sequences were non-productive. Every discovery cohort repertoire had been produced on one sequencing platform. The later analysis used no new phenotypic data to find candidate immune exposures, relying instead on TCR beta sequences and their occurrence across donors. To decide whether each TCR beta V gene segment behaved as functional or pseudogenic, an earlier analysis of some 600 of the donors relied on high-throughput TCR beta sequencing. About 280 gigabases of sequencing data and approximately 85 million unique TCR sequences were included in an early release covering 550 to 800 HLA-typed donors.

The cohort comprised fewer than 700 healthy bone marrow donors. At the time of sampling, all cohort members were nominally healthy, though unrecorded immune exposures were likely present. The donor tested CMV seropositive and was one of the 289 seropositive cohort members. Every donor gave a peripheral blood sample, and the peripheral blood mononuclear cells from that sample were used for TCR beta sequencing. The Qiagen DNeasy Blood Extraction Kit was used to extract genomic DNA from the blood cell samples. The investigation overall reported the following: Some IMGT-functional V segments, including TRBV6-2 and TRBV6-3, could not be told apart with the 87-base-pair reads, so those segments were excluded. When HLA alleles, especially DR and DQ, strongly co-occurred, TCR associations were difficult to assign to individual alleles. In a later analysis, HLA-associated TCR beta chains showed more clonal expansion and lower generation probabilities than non-associated chains that were equally common. Cytomegalovirus status was reported to be diagnosed by the classifier with high specificity and sensitivity in both the original and validation cohorts. In the study, approximately 160 TCR beta chains were listed as associated with cytomegalovirus. According to a later genetic analysis, donors in an Asian-associated ancestry cluster had fewer N-insertions in productive TCRs than the approximately 630-donor mean. Immune exposure information for the cohort was limited to CMV serostatus. This cohort had only TCR beta chains sequenced, and the lack of alpha or paired-chain data limited which features could be detected. In a later analysis, TCR association rates were found to vary across HLA loci, with the most associated TCRs seen for DRB1 alleles and the fewest for HLA-C alleles. In a later genetic analysis, a missense DCLRE1C variant was associated with V-gene and J-gene trimming of TCR beta chains, and the association was replicated in an independent cohort. Broadly in line with IMGT annotations, most TCR beta V segments showed up in productive rearrangements about 87% or about 30% of the time in an earlier analysis of under 700 of the donors. Correlated functional status among segregating V segments might reflect linkage disequilibrium, but an unknown experimental factor could not be ruled out. A later analysis reported that several top co-occurrence clusters appeared linked to parvovirus B19, influenza, CMV and Epstein-Barr virus. Presence/absence analyses assumed roughly uniform sequencing depth across donors, an assumption that may not hold. In vitro tests confirmed that three of the cytomegalovirus-associated TCR beta chains recognize cytomegalovirus antigens. Specific HLA alleles were associated with 18,000 or so TCR beta sequences at a false discovery rate of 0.05 in a later analysis. A later analysis found that most CMV-associated TCR beta chains appeared HLA-restricted, with HLA associations seemingly driven largely by CMV exposure. Because HLA typing was unavailable for some donors at each locus, only the typed subset was used in association tests. Because counts were too low, more than 15 rarely observed V segments, including chromosome 9 orphons, were excluded from the earlier analysis of roughly 580 of the donors. The authors suggested that the approach could potentially be generalized to other disease states and immunological phenotypes. A cluster of highly shared sequence variants was judged likely to be a technical artifact of the sequencing pipeline. Across donors, most TCR sequences were observed very rarely, whereas some public TCRs were present in many individuals. A further reported finding was that TCR beta sequences accurately predicted the HLA-A and HLA-B alleles for most subjects in the first cohort.

To prepare the library, the immunoSEQ multiplex PCR assay was applied. The multiplex PCR relied on a mix of 60 forward primers for TCR Vbeta segments and 13 reverse primers for TCR Jbeta segments. The CDR3 region of rearranged TCR beta genes was amplified from genomic DNA with a multiplex PCR assay. The amplified TCR beta libraries were sequenced on the Illumina HiSeq System as 87-base-pair reads. Under the source paper's analysis protocol: A later analysis counted approximately 74 million unique TCR beta chains across the 550 to 800 repertoires, and 10 million to 11 million of these chains were shared by at least two donors. To remove PCR and sequencing errors, raw reads were error-corrected and collapsed into unique sequences using a nearest-neighbor algorithm that merged closely related sequences. To assign V, D and J gene segments, CDR3 sequences were aligned to IMGT reference sequences. Each retained sequence needed at least a six-nucleotide match to both a V gene segment and a J gene segment. Rearrangements were classified as productive when the CDR3 lacked stop codons and remained in frame with V and J, and all other rearrangements were classified as non-productive. Following IMGT convention, CDR3 was defined as the stretch from the second conserved V-encoded cysteine to the conserved J-encoded phenylalanine. In an earlier analysis of around 600 of the donors, sequences lacking an unambiguous match to a single V gene segment were excluded. In an earlier analysis of approximately 500 of the donors, a V segment was called functional when productive rearrangements were above 56.7%, and segregating when the standard deviation between donors exceeded 5%. A statistical classification framework was built for diagnosing cytomegalovirus status from the catalog of TCR beta chain sequences. In a later analysis, TCR nucleotide sequences were compared against IMGT/GENE-DB human TR gene sequences so that V and J genes could be assigned. The TCRdist pipeline was used in a later analysis to assign CDR3 sequences and most-parsimonious VDJ recombination scenarios. In a later analysis, every TCR beta chain was defined by the combination of its CDR3 amino acid sequence and its V-gene family, and reads without a unique V-gene family were dropped. In a later analysis, 450 to 600 highly shared, low-generation-probability nucleotide sequences were removed to address suspected cross-contamination and a sequencing artifact. A later analysis calculated a clonal expansion index for each public chain from normalized within-repertoire ranks of inferred template counts. Generation probabilities in a later analysis came from a VDJ recombination model fitted to out-of-frame rearrangements, and those results were checked against IGoR. In a later analysis, hypergeometric tests were used to score TCR-TCR, TCR-HLA and TCR-CMV co-occurrence, with a repertoire-size bias correction applied to TCR pairs. To estimate false discovery rates, a later analysis permuted the HLA or CMV assignments 20 times. A later analysis grouped co-occurring TCRs with DBSCAN, adding TCRdist sequence similarity when clustering within HLA-allele-positive subsets. Repertoires with fewer than 30,000 or more than 120,000 public chains, plus five repertoires with anomalous nucleotide sharing, were excluded from co-occurrence clustering. In TCRdb, the immuneACCESS table is reduced to in-frame sequences with V and J assigned. These tables do not hold every clone; where another copy was compared, an unresolved V gene accounts for under half, and the others remain unexplained. The V and J calls and the clone size are those of that table, but D and trimming were determined from the DNA. This sample's table has entries for some 62,000 clones. Approximately 5% of the sample lies in the top ten.

The CDR3 contains 16 residues, cysteine and phenylalanine counted. Of the read, only the CDR3 DNA is kept; its 48 bases are in frame from base 1. The chain uses TRBV1 and TRBJ2-5; the table calls TRBD2, which could not be checked here. TRBV1 is termed a pseudogene. This TCR was recovered from a man in his thirties or forties in good health and CMV-seropositive. Sequencing was performed on PBMCs. The CDR3 is CTSSQREREIGETQYF. The sequenced DNA is TGCACCAGCAGCCAAAGGGAGCGGGAGATCGGTGAGACCCAGTACTTC.